The 16 T cell receptor beta chains in this list originate from one sample, sequenced in a study of CD8 T cells in Susac syndrome. RNA in amounts of roughly 0.5 to 1 ug was reverse transcribed with random hexamers. TCRdb recomputed calls from the immunoSEQ multiplex PCR reads with MiXCR, one row per CDR3 protein. The data contain some 400,000 distinct CDR3 sequences, approximately 85% of them singletons. Source material: CD8+ T cells from PBMCs. The receptor set was obtained from a human donor with multiple sclerosis.

As DNA, the CDR3 is TGTGCCTGGAGTTCGGACAGGGGGCAAGAGACCCAGTACTTC. This codes for CAWSSDRGQETQYF. The chain links TRBV30 to TRBJ2-5; TRBD1 matches at 10 bases. There are 14 residues in the CDR3. V shed 2 bases and J 2 bases; nucleotides not matched to a gene: 2. Germline CDR1 reads GTSNPN; CDR2 reads SVGIG (reference sequence).

The chain has TRBV4-1 and TRBJ1-5, with TRBD1 identical over 7 bases. The CDR3 consists of 15 residues. V dropped 3 bases and J dropped 3; count of bases not matched to a gene: 5. Germline CDR1 reads MGHRA; CDR2 reads YSYEKL. CDR3 loop: CASSQEQGYNQPQHF. CDR3 in DNA: TGCGCCAGCAGCCAGGAACAGGGGTACAATCAGCCCCAGCATTTT.

The chain combines TRBV10-3 with TRBJ1-5; 8 bases are a match to TRBD1. CDR3 size: 16 residues. With 1 base clipped from V and 2 bases from J, the junction kept 4 bases outside the gene matches. Germline loops: CDR1 ENHRY, CDR2 SYGVKD. The CDR3 sequence: CAISELPGGGNQPQHF. As DNA, the CDR3 is TGTGCCATCAGTGAGTTACCAGGGGGCGGCAATCAGCCCCAGCATTTT.

The chain joins TRBV12-3 or TRBV12-4 to TRBJ1-2; 12 bases line up with TRBD1. The V segment lost 5 bases and the J segment 6 bases; nucleotides outside the gene matches: 10. The length of the CDR3 is 16 residues. The CDR3 sequence is CASSTGTGGAGDGYTF. The CDR3 DNA sequence: TGTGCCAGCAGTACCGGGACAGGGGGCGCCGGGGATGGCTACACCTTC.

V is TRBV27 and J is TRBJ1-1; D is uncertain. The ends were cut back, 10 bases at V and 4 bases at J, with 10 bases in the middle. Germline loops: CDR1 MNHEY, CDR2 SMNVEV (reference sequence). The CDR3 is 11 amino acids. In DNA form, the CDR3 reads TGTGCCACCGCGATAGGCACTGAAGCTTTCTTT. The encoded protein is CATAIGTEAFF.

The V and J genes are TRBV29-1 and TRBJ1-2; unclear D gene. The CDR3 sequence is 12 residues long. V dropped 3 bases and J dropped 4 bases, with 9 bases sitting between them. The germline V gene encodes CDR1 SQVTM and CDR2 ANQGSEA. The CDR3 sequence: CSVDSPVYGYTF. The CDR3 DNA sequence: TGCAGCGTTGACTCTCCCGTCTATGGCTACACCTTC.

V and J are TRBV6-5 and TRBJ2-5; 9 bases are a match to TRBD1. V lost 2 bases, J lost 5 bases, and 3 bases stayed unmatched. This CDR3 is built from 14 residues. Germline V gives CDR1 MNHEY, CDR2 SVGAGI. The chain's CDR3 is CASSYVGTGETQYF. The CDR3 coding sequence is TGTGCCAGCAGTTACGTTGGGACAGGGGAGACCCAGTACTTC.

The rearrangement uses TRBV5-1 and TRBJ2-7, with TRBD1 as a possible D gene (5 bases). This CDR3 region has 15 residues. Deletions cut 0 bases from V and 3 bases from J, with 13 bases between. Germline values: CDR1 SGHRS, CDR2 YFSETQ. CDR3 sequence reads: CASSLGDERGYEQYF. CDR3 in DNA: TGCGCCAGCAGCTTGGGCGACGAAAGGGGCTACGAGCAGTACTTC. The whole variable domain, remainder taken from reference TRBV5-1 and TRBJ2-7, is KAGVTQTPRYLIKTRGQQVTLSCSPISGHRSVSWYQQTPGQGLQFLFEYFSETQRNKGNFPGRFSGRQFSNSRSEMNVSTLELGDSALYLCASSLGDERGYEQYFGPGTRLTVT.

The J gene is TRBJ1-5, the V gene TRBV27; weak D call: TRBD1 (6 bases). This CDR3 has 14 amino acids. Trimming cost V 3 bases and J 4 bases, with 10 bases left between them. Germline V gene lookup returns CDR1 MNHEY and CDR2 SMNVEV (reference sequence). CDR3 in amino acids: CASSFGTGNQPQHF. CDR3 nucleotide sequence: TGTGCCAGCAGTTTTGGTACAGGGAATCAGCCCCAGCATTTT.

The V and J genes are TRBV24-1 and TRBJ2-3; tentatively, D is TRBD1 (5 bases). The V gene's germline CDR1 is KGHDR and CDR2 SFDVKD. Trimming left V 4 bases short and J 3 bases short, with 16 bases between. This CDR3 has 16 residues. CDR3 residues: CATSDEGDLGTDTQYF. In DNA form, the CDR3 reads TGTGCCACCAGTGACGAAGGGGATTTGGGTACAGATACGCAGTATTTT.

This sequence joins TRBV2 and TRBJ2-7; 7 positions match TRBD1. The CDR3 extends over 15 amino acids. The germline V gene has CDR1 SNHLY and CDR2 FYNNEI. Trimming removed 9 bases from V and 5 bases from J; junction bases left unmatched: 16. The DNA for the CDR3 is TGTGCCAGTAAACCTACAGGGGATGTGGCCCACGAGCAGTACTTC. Protein sequence: CASKPTGDVAHEQYF.

The chain links TRBV5-6 to TRBJ1-2; 7 positions agree with TRBD1. CDR3 length: 13 residues. Germline V gene lookup returns CDR1 SGHDT and CDR2 YYEEEE. With 4 bases clipped from V and 4 bases from J, the junction kept 4 bases outside the gene matches. CDR3 DNA sequence: TGTGCCAGCAGCACGGGACAGCCCTATGGCTACACCTTC. It translates to CASSTGQPYGYTF. Full variable domain (missing parts from reference TRBV5-6 and TRBJ1-2): DAGVTQSPTHLIKTRGQQVTLRCSPKSGHDTVSWYQQALGQGPQFIFQYYEEEERQRGNFPDRFSGHQFPNYSSELNVNALLLGDSALYLCASSTGQPYGYTFGSGTRLTVV.

The chain combines TRBV7-6 with TRBJ2-2; no clear D gene. The germline V and J ends were trimmed by 5 bases and 0 bases, with 10 bases remaining between them. The CDR3 totals 15 residues. The germline gives CDR1 SGHVS, CDR2 FNYEAQ. The CDR3 DNA reads as TGTGCCAGCAGCACAAGCCCTTCGAACACCGGGGAGCTGTTTTTT. It encodes CASSTSPSNTGELFF. The variable domain in full, completed from reference TRBV7-6 and TRBJ2-2, reads GAGVSQSPRYKVTKRGQDVALRCDPISGHVSLYWYRQALGQGPEFLTYFNYEAQQDKSGLPNDRFSAERPEGSISTLTIQRTEQRDSAMYRCASSTSPSNTGELFFGEGSRLTVL.

V is TRBV5-1 and J is TRBJ1-1; 7 nucleotides line up with TRBD1. Germline V gene sequence: CDR1 SGHRS, CDR2 YFSETQ. The V gene end was trimmed by 3 bases and the J gene end by 2 bases; junction bases not matched to a gene: 4. This CDR3 spans 14 amino acids. The CDR3 here is CASSSGQDNTEAFF. The CDR3 DNA reads TGCGCCAGCAGCTCCGGACAGGACAACACTGAAGCTTTCTTT.

The V call is TRBV6-5, the J call TRBJ1-4; D is ambiguous. The CDR3 covers 14 residues. Between the trimmed V and J ends, which lost 4 bases and 7 bases, there was a span of 13 bases. In germline, CDR1 is MNHEY, CDR2 SVGAGI. Written as DNA, the CDR3 is TGTGCCAGCAGTTCCACTGACGTGGGTGAAAAACTGTTTTTT. Translated, it gives CASSSTDVGEKLFF.

The chain combines TRBV29-1 with TRBJ1-2; tentatively, D is TRBD1 (5 bases). This CDR3 is 12 amino acids long. From germline, CDR1 is SQVTM and CDR2 ANQGSEA. V lost 6 bases and J lost 4, with 12 bases in between. The CDR3 here is CSVDSGAYGYTF. CDR3 nucleotides: TGCAGCGTCGACTCCGGGGCCTATGGCTACACCTTC. The full variable domain, with the rest looked up from reference TRBV29-1 and TRBJ1-2, is SAVISQKPSRDICQRGTSLTIQCQVDSQVTMMFWYRQQPGQSLTLIATANQGSEATYESGFVIDKFPISRPNLTFSTLTVSNMSPEDSSIYLCSVDSGAYGYTFGSGTRLTVV.